This section outlines one T cell receptor beta chain sequence together with its context. The CDR3 has 14 amino acids. V was clipped by 7 bases and J by 2 bases, with 15 bases between them. The sample originates from a study of early T cells in non-severe SARS-CoV-2 infection. Looking at the study overall: Alpha and beta chains were unpaired, from unsorted whole-blood bulk RNA.

As part of library construction, unique molecular identifiers were attached to individual cDNA molecules. Using its own MiXCR run on the 5' RACE reads, TCRdb lists one record per CDR3 protein. This table holds about 90,000 distinct CDR3 sequences, over 9.5% found once. Sequenced here: whole blood, sampled at baseline. The chain employs TRBV12-3 or TRBV12-4 and TRBJ2-7; D is ambiguous. The source is an adult who was a healthcare worker with PCR-confirmed SARS-CoV-2 infection or an uninfected control (not recorded which). DNA of the CDR3: TGTGCCAGCACCCTCGGCGGACGTACCTACGAGCAGTACTTC. It specifies CASTLGGRTYEQYF.